The source of this TCR beta chain is a study of OX40 agonist ivuxolimab in advanced cancers. This table comes from immunoSEQ multiplex PCR, and its TCRdb copy is limited to in-frame clones, with some not included. The sample has some 52,000 clones, 85% to 95% seen once; the top ten hold around 10%. The CDR3 is made up of 15 amino acids. V shed 4 bases and J 6 bases; nucleotides not matched to a gene: 6. Germline lookup yields CDR1 SGHTS and CDR2 YDEGEE. The sequencing here drew on CD4+ or CD8+ T cells sorted from blood, taken in a trial of the OX40 agonist ivuxolimab. V is TRBV5-8 and J is TRBJ2-1; TRBD2 matches 11 bases. The sequence was collected from an adult with an advanced solid tumor such as melanoma, head and neck, liver or kidney cancer. This CDR3 is CASSHRTSGLNEQFF. The CDR3 DNA follows: TGTGCCAGCAGCCACCGGACTAGCGGGCTCAATGAGCAGTTCTTC.